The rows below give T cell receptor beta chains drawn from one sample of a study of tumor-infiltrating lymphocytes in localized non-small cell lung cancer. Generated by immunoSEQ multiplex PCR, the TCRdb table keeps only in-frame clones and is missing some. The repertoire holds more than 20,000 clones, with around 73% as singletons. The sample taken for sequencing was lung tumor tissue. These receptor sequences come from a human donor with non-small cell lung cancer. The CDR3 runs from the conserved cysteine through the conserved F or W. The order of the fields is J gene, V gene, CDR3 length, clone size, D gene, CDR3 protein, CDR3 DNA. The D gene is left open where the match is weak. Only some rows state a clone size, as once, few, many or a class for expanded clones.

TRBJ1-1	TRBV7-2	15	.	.	CASSLVGTPNTEAFF	TGTGCCAGCAGCTTAGTTGGGACACCAAACACTGAAGCTTTCTTT
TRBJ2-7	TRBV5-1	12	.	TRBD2	CASRAGAYEQYF	TGCGCCAGCCGGGCGGGGGCCTACGAGCAGTACTTC
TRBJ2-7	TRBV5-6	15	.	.	CASSLEGGRYYEQYF	TGTGCCAGCAGCTTGGAGGGGGGGAGATACTACGAGCAGTACTTC
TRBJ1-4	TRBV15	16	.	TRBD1	CATSRGQALTNEKLFF	TGTGCCACCAGCAGGGGACAGGCCCTAACTAATGAAAAACTGTTTTTT
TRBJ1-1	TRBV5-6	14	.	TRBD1	CASSRTGFNAEAFF	TGTGCCAGCAGCCGGACAGGCTTTAACGCTGAAGCTTTCTTT
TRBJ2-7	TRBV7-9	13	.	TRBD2	CASSLAGGNEQYF	TGTGCCAGCAGCCTAGCGGGGGGTAACGAGCAGTACTTC
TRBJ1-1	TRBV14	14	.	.	CASSAWGVGTEAFF	TGTGCCAGCAGCGCCTGGGGGGTCGGCACTGAAGCTTTCTTT
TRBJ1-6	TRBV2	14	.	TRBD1	CASTGTGGNSPLHF	TGTGCCAGCACCGGGACAGGGGGGAATTCACCCCTCCACTTT
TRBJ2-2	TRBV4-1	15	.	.	CASSQVTGHTGGLFF	TGCGCCAGCAGCCAAGTGACAGGGCACACCGGGGGGCTGTTTTTT
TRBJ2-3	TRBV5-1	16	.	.	CASSLELGGTADTQYF	TGCGCCAGCAGCTTGGAACTTGGCGGGACAGCTGATACGCAGTATTTT
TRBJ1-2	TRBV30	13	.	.	CAWTAGAGHGYTF	TGTGCCTGGACCGCTGGGGCAGGACATGGCTACACCTTC
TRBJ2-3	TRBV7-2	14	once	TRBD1	CASSRDRGADTQYF	TGTGCCAGCAGCAGGGACAGGGGTGCAGATACGCAGTATTTT
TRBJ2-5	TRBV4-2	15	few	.	CASSQGGQGGETQYF	TGTGCCAGCAGCCAAGGGGGGCAGGGTGGGGAGACCCAGTACTTC
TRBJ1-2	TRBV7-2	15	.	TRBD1	CASSLAGQGRSGYTF	TGTGCCAGCAGCTTAGCGGGACAGGGGCGCTCTGGCTACACCTTC
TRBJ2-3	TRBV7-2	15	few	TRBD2	CASSLVAGGTDTQYF	TGTGCCAGCAGCTTAGTGGCGGGGGGCACAGATACGCAGTATTTT
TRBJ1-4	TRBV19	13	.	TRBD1	CASRKGAHEKLFF	TGTGCCAGCAGAAAGGGGGCCCATGAAAAACTGTTTTTT
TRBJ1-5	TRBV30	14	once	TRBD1	CAWSGTGPNQPQHF	TGTGCCTGGAGTGGGACAGGCCCTAATCAGCCCCAGCATTTT
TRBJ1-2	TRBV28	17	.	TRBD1	CASSHPLGQGPPGGYTF	TGTGCCAGCAGCCACCCCCTGGGACAGGGTCCTCCGGGTGGCTACACCTTC
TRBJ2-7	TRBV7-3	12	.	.	CASSLGPLEQYF	TGTGCCAGCAGCCTAGGACCACTGGAGCAGTACTTC
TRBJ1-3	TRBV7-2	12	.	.	CASSGTGNTIYF	TGTGCCAGCAGCGGAACTGGAAACACCATATATTTT
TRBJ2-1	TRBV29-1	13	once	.	CSVRQAAYNEQFF	TGCAGCGTGCGACAGGCAGCCTACAATGAGCAGTTCTTC
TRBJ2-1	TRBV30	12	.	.	CAIAEMNNEQFF	TGTGCCATAGCGGAAATGAACAATGAGCAGTTCTTC
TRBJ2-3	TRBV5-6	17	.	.	CASSRRRTRGSTDTQYF	TGTGCCAGCAGCCGCCGCCGGACTAGGGGGAGCACAGATACGCAGTATTTT
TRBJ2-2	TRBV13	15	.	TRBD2	CASSRGLGGTGELFF	TGTGCCAGCAGTCGAGGACTAGGCGGGACCGGGGAGCTGTTTTTT
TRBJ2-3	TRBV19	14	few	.	CATQDGGYTDTQYF	TGTGCCACCCAAGACGGCGGATACACAGATACGCAGTATTTT
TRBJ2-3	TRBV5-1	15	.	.	CASSLAGGRSDTQYF	TGCGCCAGCAGCTTGGCTGGGGGGCGCTCAGATACGCAGTATTTT
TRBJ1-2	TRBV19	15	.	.	CASSSREGGSYGYTF	TGTGCCAGTAGTTCTCGGGAGGGAGGGAGCTATGGCTACACCTTC
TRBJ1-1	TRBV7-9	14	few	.	CASSYGGPTPEAFF	TGTGCCAGCAGCTACGGCGGACCGACCCCTGAAGCTTTCTTT